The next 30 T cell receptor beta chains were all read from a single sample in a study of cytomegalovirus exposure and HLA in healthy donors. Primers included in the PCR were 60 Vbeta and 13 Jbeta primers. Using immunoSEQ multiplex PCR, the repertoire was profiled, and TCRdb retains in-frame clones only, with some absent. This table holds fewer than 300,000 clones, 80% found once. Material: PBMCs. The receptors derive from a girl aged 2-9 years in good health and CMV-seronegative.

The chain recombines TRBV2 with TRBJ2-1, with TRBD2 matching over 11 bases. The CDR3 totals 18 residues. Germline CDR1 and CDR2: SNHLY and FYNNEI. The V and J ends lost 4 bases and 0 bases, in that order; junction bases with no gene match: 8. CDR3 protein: CASSVSLAGGGSYNEQFF. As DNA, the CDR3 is TGTGCCAGCAGTGTAAGCCTAGCGGGGGGAGGCTCCTACAATGAGCAGTTCTTC.

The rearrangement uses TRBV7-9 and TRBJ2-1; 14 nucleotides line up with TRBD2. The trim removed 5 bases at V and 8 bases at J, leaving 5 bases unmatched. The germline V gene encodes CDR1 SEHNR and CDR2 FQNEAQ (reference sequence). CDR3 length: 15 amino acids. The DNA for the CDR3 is TGTGCCAGCAGCGATGGGACTAGCGGGAGCGATGAGCAGTTCTTC. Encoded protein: CASSDGTSGSDEQFF. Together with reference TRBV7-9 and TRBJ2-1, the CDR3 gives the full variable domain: DTGVSQNPRHKITKRGQNVTFRCDPISEHNRLYWYRQTLGQGPEFLTYFQNEAQLEKSRLLSDRFSAERPKGSFSTLEIQRTEQGDSAMYLCASSDGTSGSDEQFFGPGTRLTVL.

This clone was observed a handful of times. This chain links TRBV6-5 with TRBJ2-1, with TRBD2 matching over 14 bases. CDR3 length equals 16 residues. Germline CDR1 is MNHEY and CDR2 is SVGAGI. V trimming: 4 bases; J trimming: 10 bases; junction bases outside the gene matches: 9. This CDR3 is CASSWGLAGEGWEQFF. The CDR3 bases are TGTGCCAGCAGTTGGGGACTAGCGGGAGAAGGCTGGGAGCAGTTCTTC.

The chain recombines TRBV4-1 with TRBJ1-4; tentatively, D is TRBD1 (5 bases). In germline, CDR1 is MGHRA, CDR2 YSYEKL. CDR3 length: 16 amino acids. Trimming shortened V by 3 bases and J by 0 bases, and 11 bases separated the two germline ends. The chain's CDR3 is CASSHGTGATNEKLFF. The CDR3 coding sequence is TGCGCCAGCAGCCACGGGACGGGAGCAACTAATGAAAAACTGTTTTTT.

The CDR3 reads CASALAGPSYNEQFF. As DNA, the CDR3 is TGTGCCAGCGCTCTAGCGGGGCCCTCCTACAATGAGCAGTTCTTC. V usage is TRBV28 and J usage is TRBJ2-1; 9 positions agree with TRBD2. The CDR3 consists of 15 residues. CDR1 and CDR2 from the germline V gene are MDHEN and SYDVKM. With V trimmed by 8 bases and J by 0 bases, 5 bases remained unmatched.

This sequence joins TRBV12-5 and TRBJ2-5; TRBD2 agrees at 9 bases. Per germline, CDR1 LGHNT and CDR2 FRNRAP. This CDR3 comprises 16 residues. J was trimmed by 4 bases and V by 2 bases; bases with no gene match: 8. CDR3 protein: CASGLTLLAGGETQYF. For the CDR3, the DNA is TGTGCTAGTGGTTTGACTCTACTAGCGGGTGGAGAGACCCAGTACTTC.

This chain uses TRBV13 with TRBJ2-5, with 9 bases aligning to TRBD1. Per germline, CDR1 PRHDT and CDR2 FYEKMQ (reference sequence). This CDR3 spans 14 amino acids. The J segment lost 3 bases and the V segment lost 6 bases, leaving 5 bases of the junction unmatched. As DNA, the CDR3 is TGTGCCAGCAGTGACCGGGACAGGGAAGAGACCCAGTACTTC. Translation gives CASSDRDREETQYF.

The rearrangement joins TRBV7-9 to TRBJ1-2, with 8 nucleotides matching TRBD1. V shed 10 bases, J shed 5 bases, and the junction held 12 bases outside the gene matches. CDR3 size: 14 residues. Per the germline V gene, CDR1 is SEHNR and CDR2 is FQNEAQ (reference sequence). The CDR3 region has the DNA TGTGCCATCCCACAGTGGGACAGGCGGTATGGCTACACCTTC. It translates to CAIPQWDRRYGYTF.

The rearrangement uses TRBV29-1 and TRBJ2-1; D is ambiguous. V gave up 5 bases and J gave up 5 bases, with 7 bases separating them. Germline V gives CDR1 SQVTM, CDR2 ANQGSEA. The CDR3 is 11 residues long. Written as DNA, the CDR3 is TGCAGCGTTCCCTACGACAATGAGCAGTTCTTC. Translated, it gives CSVPYDNEQFF.

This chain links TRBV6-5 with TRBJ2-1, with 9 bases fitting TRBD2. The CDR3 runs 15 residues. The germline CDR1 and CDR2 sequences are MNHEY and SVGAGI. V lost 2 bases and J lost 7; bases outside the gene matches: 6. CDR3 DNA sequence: TGTGCCAGCAGTTACGATGCGGGAGGGCGGAATGAGCAGTTCTTC. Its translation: CASSYDAGGRNEQFF.

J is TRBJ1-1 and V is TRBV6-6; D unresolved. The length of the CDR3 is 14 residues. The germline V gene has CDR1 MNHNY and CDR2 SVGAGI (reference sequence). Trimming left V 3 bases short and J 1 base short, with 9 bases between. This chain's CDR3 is CASSYEVPNTEAFF. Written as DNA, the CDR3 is TGTGCCAGCAGTTATGAGGTCCCGAACACTGAAGCTTTCTTT.

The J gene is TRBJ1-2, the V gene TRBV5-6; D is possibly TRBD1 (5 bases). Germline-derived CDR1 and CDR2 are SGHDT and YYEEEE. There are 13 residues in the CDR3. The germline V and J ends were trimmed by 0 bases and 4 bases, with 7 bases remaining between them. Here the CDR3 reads CASSLGDFYGYTF. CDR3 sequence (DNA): TGTGCCAGCAGCTTGGGGGACTTCTATGGCTACACCTTC.

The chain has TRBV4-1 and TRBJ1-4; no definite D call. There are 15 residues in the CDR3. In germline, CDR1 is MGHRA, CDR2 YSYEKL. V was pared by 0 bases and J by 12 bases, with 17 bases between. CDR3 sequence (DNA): TGCGCCAGCAGCCAAGAGTCACAGCCATCGGGAGAACTGTTTTTT. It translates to CASSQESQPSGELFF.

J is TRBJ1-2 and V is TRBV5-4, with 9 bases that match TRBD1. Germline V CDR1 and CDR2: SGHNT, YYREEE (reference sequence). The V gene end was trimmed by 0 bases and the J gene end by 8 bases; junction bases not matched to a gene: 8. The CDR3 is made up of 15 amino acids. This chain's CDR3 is CASSLAMDRGHGYTF. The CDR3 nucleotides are TGTGCCAGCAGCTTGGCCATGGACAGGGGCCACGGCTACACCTTC.

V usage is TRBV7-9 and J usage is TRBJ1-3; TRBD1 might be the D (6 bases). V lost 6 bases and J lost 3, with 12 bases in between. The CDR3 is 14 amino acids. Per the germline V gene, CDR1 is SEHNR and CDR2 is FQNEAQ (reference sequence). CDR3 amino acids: CASRRRQVGNTIYF. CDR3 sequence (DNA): TGTGCCAGCAGACGAAGACAGGTTGGAAACACCATATATTTT.

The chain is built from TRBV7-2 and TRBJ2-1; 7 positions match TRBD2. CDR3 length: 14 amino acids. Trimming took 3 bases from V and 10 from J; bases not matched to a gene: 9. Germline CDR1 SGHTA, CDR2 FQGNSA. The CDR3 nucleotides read TGTGCCAGCAGCTTGGTAACTAGCGCCCAAGAGCAGTTCTTC. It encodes CASSLVTSAQEQFF.

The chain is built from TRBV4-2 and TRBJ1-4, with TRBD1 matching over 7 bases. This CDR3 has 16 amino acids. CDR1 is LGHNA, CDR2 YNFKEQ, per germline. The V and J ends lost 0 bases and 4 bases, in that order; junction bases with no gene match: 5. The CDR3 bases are TGTGCCAGCAGCCAAGAAGGGACAGCCCTTAATGAAAAACTGTTTTTT. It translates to CASSQEGTALNEKLFF.

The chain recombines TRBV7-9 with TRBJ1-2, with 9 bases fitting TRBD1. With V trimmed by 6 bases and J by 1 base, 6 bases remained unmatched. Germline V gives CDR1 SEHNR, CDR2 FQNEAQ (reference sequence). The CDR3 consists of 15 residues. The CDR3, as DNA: TGTGCCAGCAGTAAACAGGGGGCGGGTAACTATGGCTACACCTTC. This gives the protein CASSKQGAGNYGYTF.

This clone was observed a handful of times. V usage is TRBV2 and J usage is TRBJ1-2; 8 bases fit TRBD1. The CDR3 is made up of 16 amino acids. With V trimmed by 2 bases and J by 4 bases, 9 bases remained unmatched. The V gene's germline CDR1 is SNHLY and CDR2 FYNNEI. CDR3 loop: CASSEIARGLGYGYTF. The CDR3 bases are TGTGCCAGCAGTGAAATAGCCAGGGGGCTCGGCTATGGCTACACCTTC.

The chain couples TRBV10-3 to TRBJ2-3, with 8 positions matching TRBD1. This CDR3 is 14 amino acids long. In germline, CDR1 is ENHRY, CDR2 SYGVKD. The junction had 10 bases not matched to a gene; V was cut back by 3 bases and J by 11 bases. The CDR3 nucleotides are TGTGCCATCAGTGAAGTACAGGGGGAGAGAGGGCAGTATTTT. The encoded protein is CAISEVQGERGQYF.

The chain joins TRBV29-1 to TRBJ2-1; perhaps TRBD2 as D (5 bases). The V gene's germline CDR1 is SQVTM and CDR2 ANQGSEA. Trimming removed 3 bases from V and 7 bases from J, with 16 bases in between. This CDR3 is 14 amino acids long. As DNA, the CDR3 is TGCAGCGTTGATGCGTGGGAGTGGGTGAATGAGCAGTTCTTC. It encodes CSVDAWEWVNEQFF.

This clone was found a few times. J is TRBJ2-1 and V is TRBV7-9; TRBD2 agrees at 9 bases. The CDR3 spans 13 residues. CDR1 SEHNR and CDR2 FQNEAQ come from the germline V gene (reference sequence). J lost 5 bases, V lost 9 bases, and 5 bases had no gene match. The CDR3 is CARAGGPHNEQFF. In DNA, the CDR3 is TGTGCCAGAGCGGGGGGCCCTCACAATGAGCAGTTCTTC.

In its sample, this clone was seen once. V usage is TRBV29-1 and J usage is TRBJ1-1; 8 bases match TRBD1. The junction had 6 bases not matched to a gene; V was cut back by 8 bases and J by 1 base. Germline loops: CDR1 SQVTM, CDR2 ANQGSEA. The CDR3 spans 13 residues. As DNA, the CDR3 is TGCAGCACAGGACAGGGCTGGAACACTGAAGCTTTCTTT. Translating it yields CSTGQGWNTEAFF.

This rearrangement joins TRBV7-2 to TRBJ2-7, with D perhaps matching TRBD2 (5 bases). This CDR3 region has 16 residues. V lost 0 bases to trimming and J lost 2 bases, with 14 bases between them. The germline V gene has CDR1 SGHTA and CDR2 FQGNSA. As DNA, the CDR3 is TGTGCCAGCAGCTTAGCGCGGGCAGTCTTACCCTACGAGCAGTACTTC. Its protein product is CASSLARAVLPYEQYF.

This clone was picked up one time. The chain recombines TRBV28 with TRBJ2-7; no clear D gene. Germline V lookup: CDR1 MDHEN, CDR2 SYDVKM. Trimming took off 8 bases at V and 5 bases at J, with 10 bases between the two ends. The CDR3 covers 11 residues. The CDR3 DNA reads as TGTGCCAGCGTCTCACGGGACGAGCAGTACTTC. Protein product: CASVSRDEQYF.

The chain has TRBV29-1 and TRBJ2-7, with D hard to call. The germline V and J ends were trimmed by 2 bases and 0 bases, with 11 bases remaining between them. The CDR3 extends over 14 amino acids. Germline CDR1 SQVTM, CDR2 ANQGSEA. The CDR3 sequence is CSVELQHNSYEQYF. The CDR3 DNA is TGCAGCGTTGAACTACAGCACAACTCCTACGAGCAGTACTTC.

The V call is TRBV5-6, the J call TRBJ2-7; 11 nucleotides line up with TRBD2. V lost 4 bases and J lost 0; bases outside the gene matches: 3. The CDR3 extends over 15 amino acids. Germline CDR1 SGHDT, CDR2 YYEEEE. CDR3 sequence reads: CASSPTSGSSYEQYF. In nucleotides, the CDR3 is TGTGCCAGCAGCCCTACTAGCGGGAGCTCCTACGAGCAGTACTTC.

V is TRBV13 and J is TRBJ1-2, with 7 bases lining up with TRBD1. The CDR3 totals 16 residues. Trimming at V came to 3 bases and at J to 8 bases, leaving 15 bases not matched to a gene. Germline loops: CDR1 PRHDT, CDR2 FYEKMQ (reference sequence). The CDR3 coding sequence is TGTGCCAGCAGCTTGTCCGGGACAGTCGATTCGTTGGGCTACACCTTC. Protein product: CASSLSGTVDSLGYTF.

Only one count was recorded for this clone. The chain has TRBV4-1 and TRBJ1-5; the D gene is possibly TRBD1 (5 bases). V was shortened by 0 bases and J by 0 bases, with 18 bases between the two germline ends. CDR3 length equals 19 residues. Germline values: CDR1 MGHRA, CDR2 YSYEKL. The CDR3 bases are TGCGCCAGCAGCCAAGATTTTAGGATCTGGGGCGATAGCAATCAGCCCCAGCATTTT. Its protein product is CASSQDFRIWGDSNQPQHF.

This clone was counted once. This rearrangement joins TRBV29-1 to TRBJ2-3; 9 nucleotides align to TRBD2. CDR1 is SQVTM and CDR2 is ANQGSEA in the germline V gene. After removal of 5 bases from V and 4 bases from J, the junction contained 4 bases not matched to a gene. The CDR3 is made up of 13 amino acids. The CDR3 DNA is TGCAGCGTTCGGCGGGGGGGCGCAGATACGCAGTATTTT. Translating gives CSVRRGGADTQYF.